The 13 T cell receptor beta chains below all came from one sample that was sequenced in a study of CD8+ T cells in alopecia areata. cDNA reverse transcribed from extracted RNA served as the sequencing template. Repertoires were generated with immunoSEQ multiplex PCR, while TCRdb's copy carries only in-frame clones and drops some. The table records hundreds of thousands of clones, about two fifths of them present only once. The treatment here: oral pan-JAK inhibitor, 5-10 mg twice daily. The sequenced sample was CD4+ T cells sorted from blood, obtained between weeks 30 and 35, from a patient treated with tofacitinib. The receptors stem from a human donor with alopecia areata.

This sequence joins TRBV6-1 and TRBJ1-3; no clear D gene. Germline-derived CDR1 and CDR2 are MNHNS and SASEGT. V gave up 3 bases and J gave up 2 bases, with 11 bases separating them. This CDR3 is built from 15 residues. CDR3 in amino acids: CASSETRAPGNTIYF. The CDR3 DNA sequence: TGTGCCAGCAGTGAGACAAGGGCCCCTGGAAACACCATATATTTT.

This clone appeared a few times. The chain is built from TRBV30 and TRBJ2-3; TRBD2 might be the D (7 bases). V dropped 4 bases and J dropped 2 bases, with 19 bases sitting between them. The CDR3 loop spans 16 amino acids. Germline CDR1 GTSNPN, CDR2 SVGIG (reference sequence). CDR3 DNA: TGTGCCTGGACCCACGAGGGGGGGCCAGACACAGATACGCAGTATTTT. This encodes CAWTHEGGPDTDTQYF.

The chain is built from TRBV5-1 and TRBJ2-5, with D uncertain. The CDR3 extends over 13 amino acids. From germline, CDR1 is SGHRS and CDR2 YFSETQ. V dropped 3 bases and J dropped 2 bases, with 8 bases sitting between them. The CDR3 is CASSSEVQETQYF. CDR3 in DNA: TGCGCCAGCAGCTCAGAAGTTCAAGAGACCCAGTACTTC.

There are many counts of this clone. The chain links TRBV30 to TRBJ2-1, with TRBD2 identical over 12 bases. Germline CDR1 and CDR2: GTSNPN and SVGIG (reference sequence). Trimming took 7 bases from V and 9 from J; bases not matched to a gene: 10. This CDR3 comprises 14 residues. CDR3 bases: TGTGCCTTCGATGGACTAGCGGGGATGGGTGAGCAGTTCTTC. It translates to CAFDGLAGMGEQFF. The variable domain in full, completed from reference TRBV30 and TRBJ2-1, reads SQTIHQWPATLVQPVGSPLSLECTVEGTSNPNLYWYRQAAGRGLQLLFYSVGIGQISSEVPQNLSASRPQDRQFILSSKKLLLSDSGFYLCAFDGLAGMGEQFFGPGTRLTVL.

The V call is TRBV7-2, the J call TRBJ2-5; possibly TRBD2 for D (5 bases). With 5 bases removed from V and 4 bases from J, the gap between germline ends came to 23 bases. The CDR3 runs 17 residues. Germline lookup yields CDR1 SGHTA and CDR2 FQGNSA. The DNA of the CDR3 is TGTGCCAGCAGCCGTCAGGTGGGAGCTGGGTACGGAGAGACCCAGTACTTC. Its translation: CASSRQVGAGYGETQYF.

The chain uses TRBV7-9 and TRBJ1-6; 9 positions agree with TRBD1. The ends lost 5 bases at V and 5 bases at J; junction bases unmatched: 4. The CDR3 covers 15 residues. Germline values: CDR1 SEHNR, CDR2 FQNEAQ (reference sequence). The CDR3 nucleotides read TGTGCCAGCAGCCTCCGGGACAGGGATAATTCACCCCTCCACTTT. Amino acids: CASSLRDRDNSPLHF.

In its sample, this clone was seen a few times. The rearrangement joins TRBV19 to TRBJ1-4; TRBD1 is a possible D gene (5 bases). The CDR3 extends over 19 amino acids. V was shortened by 5 bases and J by 7 bases, with 29 bases between the two germline ends. In germline, CDR1 is LNHDA, CDR2 SQIVND (reference sequence). CDR3 residues: CASSPLDRGRPPGSEKLFF. CDR3 nucleotide sequence: TGTGCCAGTAGTCCCTTGGACCGCGGGCGGCCTCCAGGGTCTGAAAAACTGTTTTTT.

There are a few counts of this clone. V usage is TRBV7-9 and J usage is TRBJ2-4, with 12 nucleotides matching TRBD2. Trimming at V came to 4 bases and at J to 7 bases, leaving 11 bases not matched to a gene. Germline V gene sequence: CDR1 SEHNR, CDR2 FQNEAQ (reference sequence). The CDR3 loop spans 17 amino acids. DNA of the CDR3: TGTGCCAGCAGCTCGGCCTGGACTAGCGGGATTCAGAACATTCAGTACTTC. Translating gives CASSSAWTSGIQNIQYF.

CDR3: CSVRGDWSEQFF. The CDR3 bases are TGCAGCGTTAGGGGGGATTGGAGTGAGCAGTTCTTC. The chain links TRBV29-1 to TRBJ2-1; TRBD1 or TRBD2 may be the D gene (6 bases each). V was cut by 5 bases and J by 9 bases, with 14 bases left in between. The CDR3 is made up of 12 amino acids. CDR1 is SQVTM and CDR2 is ANQGSEA in the germline V gene.

This clone was picked up a small number of times. The chain uses TRBV6-5 and TRBJ1-4; no firm D call. V lost 5 bases and J 4 bases, leaving 11 bases between the germline ends. This CDR3 spans 14 amino acids. Germline-derived CDR1 and CDR2 are MNHEY and SVGAGI. CDR3 sequence reads: CASSVSRVNEKLFF. As DNA, the CDR3 is TGTGCCAGCAGTGTGTCACGGGTTAATGAAAAACTGTTTTTT.

J is TRBJ1-2 and V is TRBV7-3; D unclear. V was trimmed by 4 bases and J by 4 bases, leaving 10 bases between them. CDR1 and CDR2 (germline): SGHTA, FQGTGA. This CDR3 is 13 amino acids long. CDR3 sequence reads: CASSSRGSYGYTF. In DNA, the CDR3 is TGTGCCAGCAGCTCCAGAGGATCCTATGGCTACACCTTC.

In this sample, this clone turned up a few times. The rearrangement uses TRBV7-8 and TRBJ2-2; either TRBD1 or TRBD2 may fit D (5 bases each). Trimming stripped 5 bases from V and 6 bases from J, with 19 bases between. CDR1 and CDR2 (germline): SGHVS, FQNEAQ. CDR3 length equals 16 residues. The CDR3 sequence is CASSPRGRGASGELFF. CDR3 nucleotides: TGTGCCAGCAGCCCGAGGGGCCGGGGCGCATCCGGGGAGCTGTTTTTT.

V usage is TRBV7-3 and J usage is TRBJ2-3; TRBD2 is a possible D gene (7 bases). V was pared by 0 bases and J by 2 bases, with 18 bases between. Looked up from germline, CDR1 is SGHTA and CDR2 is FQGTGA. The CDR3 is 18 amino acids. This CDR3 reads CASSLTPGSAGATDTQYF. The CDR3, as DNA: TGTGCCAGCAGCTTAACCCCCGGGTCGGCGGGGGCCACAGATACGCAGTATTTT.